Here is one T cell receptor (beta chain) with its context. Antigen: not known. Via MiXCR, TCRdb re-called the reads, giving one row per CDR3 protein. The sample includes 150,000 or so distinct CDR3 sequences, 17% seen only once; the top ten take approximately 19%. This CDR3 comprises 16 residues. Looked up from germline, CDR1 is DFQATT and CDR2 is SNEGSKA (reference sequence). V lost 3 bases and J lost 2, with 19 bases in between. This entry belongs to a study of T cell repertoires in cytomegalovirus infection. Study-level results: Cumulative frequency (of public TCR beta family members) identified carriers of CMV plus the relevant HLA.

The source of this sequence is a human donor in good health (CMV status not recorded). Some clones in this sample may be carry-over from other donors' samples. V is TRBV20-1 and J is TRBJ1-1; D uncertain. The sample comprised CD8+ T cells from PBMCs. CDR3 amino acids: CSARLLSRGPNTEAFF. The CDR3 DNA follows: TGCAGTGCTAGGCTATTGAGCCGGGGTCCTAACACTGAAGCTTTCTTT.